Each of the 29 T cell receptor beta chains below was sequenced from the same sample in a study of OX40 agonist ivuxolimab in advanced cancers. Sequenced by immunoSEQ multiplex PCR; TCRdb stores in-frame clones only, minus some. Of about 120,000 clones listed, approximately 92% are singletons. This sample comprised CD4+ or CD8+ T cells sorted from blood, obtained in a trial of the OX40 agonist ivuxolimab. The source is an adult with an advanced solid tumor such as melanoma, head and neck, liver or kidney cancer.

CDR3 in DNA: TGCGCCAGCAGCCAAAGTCCGGCAGGGCAGGTATCGAACACTGAAGCTTTCTTT. Encoded protein: CASSQSPAGQVSNTEAFF. The chain carries TRBV4-1 and TRBJ1-1, with D tentatively TRBD1 (5 bases). Germline-derived CDR1 and CDR2 are MGHRA and YSYEKL. The length of the CDR3 is 18 residues. Trimming stripped 2 bases from V and 1 base from J, with 20 bases between.

The CDR3 coding sequence is TGTGCCAGTAGTAGGGGACAGGGGCCCTACAATGAGCAGTTCTTC. Its translation: CASSRGQGPYNEQFF. J is TRBJ2-1 and V is TRBV19; 10 bases align to TRBD1. Germline V CDR1 and CDR2: LNHDA, SQIVND (reference sequence). With 4 bases clipped from V and 2 bases from J, the junction kept 2 bases outside the gene matches. This CDR3 contains 15 residues.

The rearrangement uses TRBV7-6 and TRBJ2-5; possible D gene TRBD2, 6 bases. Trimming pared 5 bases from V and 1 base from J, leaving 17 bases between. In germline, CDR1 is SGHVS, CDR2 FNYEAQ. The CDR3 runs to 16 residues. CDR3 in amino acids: CASSLQAGTLQETQYF. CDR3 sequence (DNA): TGTGCCAGCAGCCTTCAGGCCGGGACTCTCCAAGAGACCCAGTACTTC.

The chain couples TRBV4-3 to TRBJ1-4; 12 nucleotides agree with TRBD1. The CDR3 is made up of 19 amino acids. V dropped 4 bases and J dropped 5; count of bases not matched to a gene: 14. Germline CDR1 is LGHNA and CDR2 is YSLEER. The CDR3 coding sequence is TGCGCCAGCAGCCCCTTCGTCCCGGGACAGGGGGCGTCGAATGAAAAACTGTTTTTT. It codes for CASSPFVPGQGASNEKLFF.

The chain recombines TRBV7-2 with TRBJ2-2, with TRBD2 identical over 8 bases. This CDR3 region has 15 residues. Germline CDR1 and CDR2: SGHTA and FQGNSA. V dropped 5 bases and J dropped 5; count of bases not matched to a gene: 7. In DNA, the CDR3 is TGTGCCAGCAGCCCCGGGGGGGCCGGGACCGGGGAGCTGTTTTTT. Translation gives CASSPGGAGTGELFF. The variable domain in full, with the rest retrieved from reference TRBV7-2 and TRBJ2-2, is GAGVSQSPSNKVTEKGKDVELRCDPISGHTALYWYRQSLGQGLEFLIYFQGNSAPDKSGLPSDRFSAERTGGSVSTLTIQRTQQEDSAVYLCASSPGGAGTGELFFGEGSRLTVL.

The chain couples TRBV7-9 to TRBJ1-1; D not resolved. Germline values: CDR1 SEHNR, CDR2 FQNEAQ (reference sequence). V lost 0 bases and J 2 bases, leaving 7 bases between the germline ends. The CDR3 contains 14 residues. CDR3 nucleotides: TGTGCCAGCAGCTTAGCGGGCCGAAACACTGAAGCTTTCTTT. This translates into CASSLAGRNTEAFF.

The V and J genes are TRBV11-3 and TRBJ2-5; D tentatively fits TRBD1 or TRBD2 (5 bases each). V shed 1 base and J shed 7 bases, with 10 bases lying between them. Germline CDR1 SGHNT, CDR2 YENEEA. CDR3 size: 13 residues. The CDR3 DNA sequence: TGTGCCAGCAGCTTAGCGTCAGGGAGGACCCAGTACTTC. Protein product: CASSLASGRTQYF.

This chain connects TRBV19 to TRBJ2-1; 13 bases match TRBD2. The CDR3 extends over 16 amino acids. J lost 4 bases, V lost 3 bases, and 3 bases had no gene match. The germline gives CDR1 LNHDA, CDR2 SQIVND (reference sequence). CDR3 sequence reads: CASSMSLAGGYNEQFF. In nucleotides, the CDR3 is TGTGCCAGTAGTATGTCACTAGCGGGGGGGTACAATGAGCAGTTCTTC. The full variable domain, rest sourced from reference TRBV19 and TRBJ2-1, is DGGITQSPKYLFRKEGQNVTLSCEQNLNHDAMYWYRQDPGQGLRLIYYSQIVNDFQKGDIAEGYSVSREKKESFPLTVTSAQKNPTAFYLCASSMSLAGGYNEQFFGPGTRLTVL.

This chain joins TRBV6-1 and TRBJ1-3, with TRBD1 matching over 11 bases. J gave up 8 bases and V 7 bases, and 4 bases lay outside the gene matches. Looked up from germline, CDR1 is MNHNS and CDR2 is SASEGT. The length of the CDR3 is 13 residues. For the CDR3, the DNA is TGTGCCAGCAACGGACAGGGGGCTTACACCATATATTTT. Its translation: CASNGQGAYTIYF.

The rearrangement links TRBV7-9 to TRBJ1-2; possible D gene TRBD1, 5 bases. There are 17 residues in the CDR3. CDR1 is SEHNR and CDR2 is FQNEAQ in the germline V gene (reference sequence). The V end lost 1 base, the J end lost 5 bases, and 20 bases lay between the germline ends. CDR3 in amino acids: CASSLDYGTSSFYGYTF. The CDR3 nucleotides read TGTGCCAGCAGCTTAGACTACGGGACTTCTTCCTTTTATGGCTACACCTTC.

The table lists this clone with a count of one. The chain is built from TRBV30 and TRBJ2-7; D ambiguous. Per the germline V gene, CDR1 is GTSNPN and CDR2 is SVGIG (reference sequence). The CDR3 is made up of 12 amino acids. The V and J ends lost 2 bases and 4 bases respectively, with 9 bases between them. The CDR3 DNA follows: TGTGCCTGGAGTACTGAAGGTTACGAGCAGTACTTC. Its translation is CAWSTEGYEQYF.

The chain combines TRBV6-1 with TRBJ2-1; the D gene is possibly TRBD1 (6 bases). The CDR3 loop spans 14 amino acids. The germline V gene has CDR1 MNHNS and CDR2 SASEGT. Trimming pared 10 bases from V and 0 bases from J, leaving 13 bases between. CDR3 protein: CATLRQVSYNEQFF. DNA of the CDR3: TGTGCCACTTTGCGACAGGTCTCCTACAATGAGCAGTTCTTC.

As DNA, the CDR3 is TGCGCCAGCAGTCAATCGACCGACAAGAACAATGAGCAGTTCTTC. Translated, it gives CASSQSTDKNNEQFF. The rearrangement links TRBV23-1 to TRBJ2-1; D uncertain. TRBV23-1 qualifies as an ORF whose function is uncertain. Trimming shortened V by 0 bases and J by 5 bases, and 11 bases separated the two germline ends. CDR3 size: 15 residues.

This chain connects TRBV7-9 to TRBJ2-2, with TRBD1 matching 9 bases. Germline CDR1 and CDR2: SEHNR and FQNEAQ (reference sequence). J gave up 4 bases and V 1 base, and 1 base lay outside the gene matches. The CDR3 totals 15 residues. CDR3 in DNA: TGTGCCAGCAGCTTAGTACAGGGGGCCACCGGGGAGCTGTTTTTT. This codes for CASSLVQGATGELFF.

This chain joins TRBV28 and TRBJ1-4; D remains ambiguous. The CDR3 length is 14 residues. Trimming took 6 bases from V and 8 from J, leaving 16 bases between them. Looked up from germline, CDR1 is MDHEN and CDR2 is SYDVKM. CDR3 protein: CASRIPRTEEKLFF. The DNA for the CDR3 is TGTGCCAGCAGGATACCCAGGACGGAAGAAAAACTGTTTTTT.

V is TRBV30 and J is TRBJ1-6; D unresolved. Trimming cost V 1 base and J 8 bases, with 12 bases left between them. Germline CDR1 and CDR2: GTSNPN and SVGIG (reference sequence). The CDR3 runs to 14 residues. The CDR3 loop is CAWSGEGFYSPLHF. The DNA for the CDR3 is TGTGCCTGGAGTGGGGAGGGTTTTTATTCACCCCTCCACTTT.

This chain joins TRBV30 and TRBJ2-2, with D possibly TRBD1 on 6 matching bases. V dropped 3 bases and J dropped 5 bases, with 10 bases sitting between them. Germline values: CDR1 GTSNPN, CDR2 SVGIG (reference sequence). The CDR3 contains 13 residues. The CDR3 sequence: CAWRGQITGELFF. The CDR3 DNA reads TGTGCCTGGAGAGGACAGATTACCGGGGAGCTGTTTTTT.

CDR3 sequence: CAWNQGKTQYF. The CDR3 DNA reads TGTGCCTGGAATCAGGGAAAGACCCAGTACTTC. This rearrangement joins TRBV30 to TRBJ2-5, with D possibly being TRBD1 (5 bases). The V gene lost 4 bases and the J gene lost 6 bases, with 9 bases spanning the gap. Germline V gene sequence: CDR1 GTSNPN, CDR2 SVGIG (reference sequence). The CDR3 spans 11 residues.

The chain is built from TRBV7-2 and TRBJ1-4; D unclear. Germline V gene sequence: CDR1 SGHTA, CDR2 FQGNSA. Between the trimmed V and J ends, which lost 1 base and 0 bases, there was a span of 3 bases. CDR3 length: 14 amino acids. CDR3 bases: TGTGCCAGCAGCTTAGGTCCAACTAATGAAAAACTGTTTTTT. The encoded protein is CASSLGPTNEKLFF.

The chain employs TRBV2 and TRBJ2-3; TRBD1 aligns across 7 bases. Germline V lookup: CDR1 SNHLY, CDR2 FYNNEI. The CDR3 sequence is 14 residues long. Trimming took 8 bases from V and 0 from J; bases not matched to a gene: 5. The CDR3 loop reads CASLDRESTDTQYF. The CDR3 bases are TGTGCCAGCCTCGACAGGGAGAGCACAGATACGCAGTATTTT. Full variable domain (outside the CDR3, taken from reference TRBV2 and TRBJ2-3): EPEVTQTPSHQVTQMGQEVILRCVPISNHLYFYWYRQILGQKVEFLVSFYNNEISEKSEIFDDQFSVERPDGSNFTLKIRSTKLEDSAMYFCASLDRESTDTQYFGPGTRLTVL.

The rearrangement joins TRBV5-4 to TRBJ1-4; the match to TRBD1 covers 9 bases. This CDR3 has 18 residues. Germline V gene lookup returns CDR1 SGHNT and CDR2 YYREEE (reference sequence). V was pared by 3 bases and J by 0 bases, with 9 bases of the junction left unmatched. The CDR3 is CASSSARDRVSTNEKLFF. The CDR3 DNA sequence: TGTGCCAGCAGCTCGGCCCGGGACAGGGTATCAACTAATGAAAAACTGTTTTTT.

The CDR3, as DNA: TGTGCCAGCAGTTACCACGGGCGGGAAGGCACTGAAGCTTTCTTT. This translates into CASSYHGREGTEAFF. The V call is TRBV6-5, the J call TRBJ1-1; D is ambiguous. Germline V gene lookup returns CDR1 MNHEY and CDR2 SVGAGI. Trimming left V 2 bases short and J 4 bases short, with 14 bases between. The CDR3 has 15 amino acids.

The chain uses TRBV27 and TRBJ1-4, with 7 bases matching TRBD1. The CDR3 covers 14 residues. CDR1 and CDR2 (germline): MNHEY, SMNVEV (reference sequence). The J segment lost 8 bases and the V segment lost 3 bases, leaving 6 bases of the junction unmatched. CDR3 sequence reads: CASSLPGQREKLFF. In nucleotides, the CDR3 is TGTGCCAGCAGTTTGCCGGGACAGAGGGAAAAACTGTTTTTT.

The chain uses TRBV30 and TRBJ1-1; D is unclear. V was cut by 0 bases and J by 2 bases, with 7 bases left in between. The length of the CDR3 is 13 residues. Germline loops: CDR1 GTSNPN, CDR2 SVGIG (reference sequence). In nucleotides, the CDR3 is TGTGCCTGGAGTGTAAACAGCAACACTGAAGCTTTCTTT. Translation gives CAWSVNSNTEAFF.

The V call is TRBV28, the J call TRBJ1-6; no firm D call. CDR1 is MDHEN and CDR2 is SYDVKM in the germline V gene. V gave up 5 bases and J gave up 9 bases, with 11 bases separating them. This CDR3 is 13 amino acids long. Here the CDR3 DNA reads TGTGCCAGCAGTCCCCCGTTCCGTTCACCCCTCCACTTT. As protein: CASSPPFRSPLHF.

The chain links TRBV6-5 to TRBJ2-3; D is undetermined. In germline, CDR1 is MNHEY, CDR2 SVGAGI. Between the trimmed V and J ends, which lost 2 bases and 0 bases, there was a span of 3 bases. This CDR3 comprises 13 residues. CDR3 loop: CASSYHSTDTQYF. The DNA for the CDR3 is TGTGCCAGCAGTTACCATAGCACAGATACGCAGTATTTT.

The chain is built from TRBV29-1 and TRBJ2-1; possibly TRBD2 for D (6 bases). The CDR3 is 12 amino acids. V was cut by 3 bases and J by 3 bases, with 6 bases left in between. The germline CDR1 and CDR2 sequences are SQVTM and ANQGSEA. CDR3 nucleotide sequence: TGCAGCGTTGAGGGACTCTACAATGAGCAGTTCTTC. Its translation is CSVEGLYNEQFF.

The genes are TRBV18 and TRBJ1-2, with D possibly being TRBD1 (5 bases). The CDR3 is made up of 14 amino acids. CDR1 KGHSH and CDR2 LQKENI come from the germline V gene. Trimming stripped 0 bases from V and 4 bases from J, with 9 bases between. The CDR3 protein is CASSPPGGTYGYTF. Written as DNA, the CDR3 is TGTGCCAGCTCACCACCGGGGGGGACCTATGGCTACACCTTC.

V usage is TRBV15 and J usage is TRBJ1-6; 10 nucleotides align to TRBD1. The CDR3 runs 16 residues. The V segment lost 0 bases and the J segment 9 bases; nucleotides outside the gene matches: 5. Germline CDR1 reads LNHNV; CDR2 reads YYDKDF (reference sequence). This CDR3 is CATSRDPTGGGSPLHF. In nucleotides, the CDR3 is TGTGCCACCAGCAGAGACCCGACAGGGGGCGGTTCACCCCTCCACTTT.